Listed below are T cell receptor beta chains from one sample, sequenced in a study of early T cells in non-severe SARS-CoV-2 infection. Via MiXCR, TCRdb re-called the 5' RACE reads, giving one row per CDR3 protein. The sample carries 20,000 to 25,000 distinct CDR3 sequences, 4.5% to 5% recorded once. The sequenced sample consisted of whole blood. The receptors originated from an adult who was a healthcare worker with PCR-confirmed SARS-CoV-2 infection or an uninfected control (not recorded which). The CDR3 runs from the conserved cysteine through the conserved F or W. The D gene is left open where the match is weak. Clone size, where shown, is once, few, many, or a class for clones that have expanded.

clone_size	v_call	j_call	d_call	cdr3_nt	cdr3_aa
few	TRBV7-6	TRBJ1-1	.	TGTGCCAGCAGCTTACAGGGTGGGGGATACACTGAAGCTTTCTTT	CASSLQGGGYTEAFF
many	TRBV4-3	TRBJ2-3	TRBD1	TGCGCCAGCAGCCTTGCGCAGGGACAGGGGGCAGATACGCAGTATTTT	CASSLAQGQGADTQYF
many	TRBV9	TRBJ1-2	TRBD1	TGTGCCAGCAGCGAAACACAGGGGCCTTCTCTTAACTATGGCTACACCTTC	CASSETQGPSLNYGYTF
many	TRBV20-1	TRBJ1-3	TRBD1	TGCAGTGCCGCCAAGGACAGGGATGAAAACACCATATATTTT	CSAAKDRDENTIYF
.	TRBV7-2	TRBJ2-1	TRBD1	TGTGCCAGCAGCCGGGACAGCCCCCTTGAGCAGTTCTTC	CASSRDSPLEQFF
.	TRBV18	TRBJ2-1	TRBD1	TGTGCCAGCTCACCAGAGGGGGCCCCCTACAATGAGCAGTTCTTC	CASSPEGAPYNEQFF
many	TRBV11-2	TRBJ2-1	.	TGTGCCAGCAGCTTGGGGGTTCTCTCCTACAATGAGCAGTTCTTC	CASSLGVLSYNEQFF
many	TRBV9	TRBJ2-3	TRBD2	TGTGCCAGCAGCGTTACTAGCGACCCCTTGGCGCAGTATTTT	CASSVTSDPLAQYF
.	TRBV11-2	TRBJ2-3	.	TGTGCCAGCAGCGTAATGGGGGCCACAGATACGCAGTATTTT	CASSVMGATDTQYF
few	TRBV6-5	TRBJ2-2	.	TGTGCCAGCAGTTACCGGGGGCAAAGGGAGCTGTTTTTT	CASSYRGQRELFF
many	TRBV13	TRBJ2-1	.	TGTGCCAGCAGCTCCCCCGGTGGCGGCACCAATGAGCAGTTCTTC	CASSSPGGGTNEQFF
.	TRBV27	TRBJ2-7	.	TGTGCCACAGCCTCACAAGGGGTAACCTACGAGCAGTACTTC	CATASQGVTYEQYF
many	TRBV14	TRBJ1-6	.	TGTGCCAGCAGCCAGGACAGCGTATCCCTCCACTTT	CASSQDSVSLHF
many	TRBV3-1	TRBJ2-1	TRBD1	TGTGCCAGCAGTCAAACCATAGGACAGGACTCCTACAATGAGCAGTTCTTC	CASSQTIGQDSYNEQFF
medium-sized	TRBV20-1	TRBJ1-3	.	TGCAGTGCTCAAAGTGGGCTCGGAAACACCATATATTTT	CSAQSGLGNTIYF
many	TRBV4-3	TRBJ1-2	.	TGCGCCAGCAGCCAAGGCTACAGCACAGGAGATGGCTACACCTTC	CASSQGYSTGDGYTF
.	TRBV12-3/TRBV12-4	TRBJ1-1	.	TGTGCCAGCAGCCTTGTGGCGGTTGAAGCTTTCTTT	CASSLVAVEAFF
many	TRBV10-3	TRBJ2-3	TRBD2	TGTGCCACCCTACCGCGGGGGTACACAGATACGCAGTATTTT	CATLPRGYTDTQYF